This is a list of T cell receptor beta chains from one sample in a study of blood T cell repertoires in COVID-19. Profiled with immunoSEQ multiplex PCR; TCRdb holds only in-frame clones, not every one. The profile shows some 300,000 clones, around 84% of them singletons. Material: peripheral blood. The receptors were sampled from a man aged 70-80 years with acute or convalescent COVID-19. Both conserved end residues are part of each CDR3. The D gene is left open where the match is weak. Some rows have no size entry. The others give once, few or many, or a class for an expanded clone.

CDR3: CASSSGGFSYEQYF
DNA: TGTGCCAGCAGCTCCGGAGGGTTCTCCTACGAGCAGTACTTC
D: -
size: -
J: TRBJ2-7
V: TRBV27
length: 14

CDR3: CASSIRGEEKLFF
DNA: TGTGCCAGTAGTATTCGGGGAGAGGAAAAACTGTTTTTT
D: -
size: once
J: TRBJ1-4
V: TRBV19
length: 13

CDR3: CASLREGIRGETQYF
DNA: TGTGCCAGCCTCCGGGAGGGAATAAGGGGAGAGACCCAGTACTTC
D: TRBD2
size: -
J: TRBJ2-5
V: TRBV2
length: 15

CDR3: CASSLGQGGSPLHF
DNA: TGCGCCAGCAGTCTTGGACAGGGTGGCTCACCCCTCCACTTT
D: TRBD1
size: once
J: TRBJ1-6
V: TRBV5-1
length: 14

CDR3: CASSPGTGHEKLFF
DNA: TGCGCCAGCAGCCCCGGGACAGGGCATGAAAAACTGTTTTTT
D: TRBD1
size: -
J: TRBJ1-4
V: TRBV5-1
length: 14

CDR3: CASSPMFLDRVETQYF
DNA: TGTGCCAGCAGCCCGATGTTTCTGGACAGGGTGGAGACCCAGTACTTC
D: TRBD1
size: -
J: TRBJ2-5
V: TRBV7-8
length: 16

CDR3: CASSPGTGTGEYGYTF
DNA: TGTGCCAGCAGCCCAGGGACCGGGACAGGGGAGTATGGCTACACCTTC
D: TRBD1
size: -
J: TRBJ1-2
V: TRBV7-9
length: 16

CDR3: CASSFLREGYEKLFF
DNA: TGTGCCAGCAGCTTTCTCAGGGAGGGGTATGAAAAACTGTTTTTT
D: -
size: -
J: TRBJ1-4
V: TRBV11-2
length: 15

CDR3: CSALTTGEAFF
DNA: TGCAGCGCCCTGACCACAGGGGAAGCTTTCTTT
D: -
size: few
J: TRBJ1-1
V: TRBV29-1
length: 11

CDR3: CASSSPARQGHGYTF
DNA: TGTGCCAGCAGCTCCCCCGCCCGGCAGGGCCATGGCTACACCTTC
D: -
size: -
J: TRBJ1-2
V: TRBV28
length: 15

CDR3: CASSELQRASTDTQYF
DNA: TGTGCCAGCAGTGAATTACAGCGGGCTAGCACAGATACGCAGTATTTT
D: -
size: -
J: TRBJ2-3
V: TRBV25-1
length: 16

CDR3: CASRGTYGSYGYTF
DNA: TGTGCCAGCAGGGGCACTTATGGGAGCTATGGCTACACCTTC
D: -
size: once
J: TRBJ1-2
V: TRBV6-5
length: 14

CDR3: CASILSGSGVDTQYF
DNA: TGTGCCAGCATCCTTAGCGGGAGCGGAGTAGATACGCAGTATTTT
D: TRBD2
size: -
J: TRBJ2-3
V: TRBV6-6
length: 15

CDR3: CASSRTGEQETQYF
DNA: TGTGCCAGCAGCAGGACAGGGGAACAAGAGACCCAGTACTTC
D: TRBD1
size: -
J: TRBJ2-5
V: TRBV11-2
length: 14

CDR3: CASSQGTGDYNSPLHF
DNA: TGTGCCAGCAGCCAAGGGACAGGGGATTATAATTCACCCCTTCACTTT
D: TRBD1
size: -
J: TRBJ1-6
V: TRBV3-1/TRBV3-2
length: 16

CDR3: CASSLVGDLVVGQYF
DNA: TGTGCCAGCAGCTTGGTTGGAGACCTTGTAGTTGGGCAGTACTTC
D: -
size: -
J: TRBJ2-7
V: TRBV5-8
length: 15

CDR3: CASTLRGAGNQPQHF
DNA: TGTGCCAGCACCCTCAGGGGGGCAGGCAATCAGCCCCAGCATTTT
D: TRBD1
size: -
J: TRBJ1-5
V: TRBV2
length: 15

CDR3: CASSRGMAGELFF
DNA: TGCGCCAGCAGTAGGGGAATGGCCGGGGAGCTGTTTTTT
D: -
size: -
J: TRBJ2-2
V: TRBV5-1
length: 13

CDR3: CASSPDPGILVYEQYF
DNA: TGTGCCAGCAGCCCAGACCCAGGGATACTTGTCTACGAGCAGTACTTC
D: -
size: -
J: TRBJ2-7
V: TRBV27
length: 16

CDR3: CASSQVLTGALEAFF
DNA: TGTGCCAGCAGCCAAGTTCTGACAGGGGCCCTAGAAGCTTTCTTT
D: TRBD1
size: -
J: TRBJ1-1
V: TRBV3-1/TRBV3-2
length: 15

CDR3: CSAGTRGETQYF
DNA: TGCAGCGCTGGGACTAGAGGGGAGACCCAGTACTTC
D: TRBD2
size: -
J: TRBJ2-5
V: TRBV29-1
length: 12

CDR3: CASSVTGVEKLFF
DNA: TGTGCCAGCAGCGTAACCGGGGTTGAAAAACTGTTTTTT
D: -
size: -
J: TRBJ1-4
V: TRBV9
length: 13

CDR3: CASSQGFSGEKLFF
DNA: TGCGCCAGCAGCCAAGGATTCTCGGGAGAAAAACTGTTTTTT
D: -
size: -
J: TRBJ1-4
V: TRBV4-3
length: 14

CDR3: CASSLKQGTGELFF
DNA: TGTGCCAGCAGCCTCAAACAGGGAACCGGGGAGCTGTTTTTT
D: -
size: -
J: TRBJ2-2
V: TRBV7-2
length: 14

CDR3: CASSPAVGTQYF
DNA: TGTGCCAGCAGCCCGGCGGTGGGTACGCAGTATTTT
D: -
size: -
J: TRBJ2-3
V: TRBV9
length: 12

CDR3: CASSFQGSWGYTF
DNA: TGTGCCAGCAGCTTTCAGGGATCCTGGGGCTACACCTTC
D: -
size: -
J: TRBJ1-2
V: TRBV12-3/TRBV12-4
length: 13

CDR3: CAWSVRYTGELFF
DNA: TGTGCCTGGAGTGTACGGTACACCGGGGAGCTGTTTTTT
D: -
size: once
J: TRBJ2-2
V: TRBV30
length: 13

CDR3: CASSQVDAPSGANVLTF
DNA: TGTGCCAGCAGCCAAGTAGATGCCCCCTCTGGGGCCAACGTCCTGACTTTC
D: -
size: once
J: TRBJ2-6
V: TRBV3-1/TRBV3-2
length: 17

CDR3: CASSSLIAGGRDEQFF
DNA: TGTGCCAGCAGCTCGCTTATAGCGGGAGGTAGGGATGAGCAGTTCTTC
D: TRBD2
size: -
J: TRBJ2-1
V: TRBV11-2
length: 16

CDR3: CASSPWDTYTDTQYF
DNA: TGTGCCAGCAGCCCCTGGGACACTTACACAGATACGCAGTATTTT
D: -
size: -
J: TRBJ2-3
V: TRBV7-8
length: 15

CDR3: CASSQTGGQPQHF
DNA: TGTGCCAGCAGCCAGACAGGGGGTCAGCCCCAGCATTTT
D: TRBD1
size: few
J: TRBJ1-5
V: TRBV28
length: 13